These 31 T cell receptor beta chains share one sample of origin, sequenced in a study of spatial heterogeneity in lung cancer. Time point indicated: sample taken at primary tumor resection. Unsorted whole RNA samples from tumor, nontumor lung or frozen PBMC were sequenced. TCRdb passed the 5' RACE reads through MiXCR, listing each CDR3 protein once. The repertoire has 6,000 to 7,500 distinct CDR3 sequences, about 19% of them found once; the top ten carry roughly 18%. Sequencing was performed on PBMCs, taken at surgery. These receptor sequences come from a female donor with early-stage non-small cell lung cancer.

By frequency in the sample, this clonotype is medium-sized. This chain joins TRBV28 and TRBJ2-7; possibly TRBD1 for D (6 bases). CDR1 and CDR2 (germline): MDHEN, SYDVKM. With 7 bases removed from V and 4 bases from J, the gap between germline ends came to 17 bases. This CDR3 spans 14 amino acids. The CDR3 sequence: CASKRNRVPYEQYV. The CDR3 DNA is TGTGCCAGCAAGAGAAACAGGGTTCCGTACGAGCAGTACGTC.

The gene calls are TRBV10-3 and TRBJ1-1; the match to TRBD1 covers 10 bases. The V and J ends lost 5 bases and 6 bases, in that order; junction bases with no gene match: 9. The germline V gene has CDR1 ENHRY and CDR2 SYGVKD. The CDR3 runs 15 residues. The chain's CDR3 is CAISPGQGVEAEAFF. The CDR3 bases are TGTGCCATCAGTCCAGGACAGGGGGTGGAAGCTGAAGCTTTCTTT.

The chain is built from TRBV7-9 and TRBJ1-1; the match to TRBD1 covers 10 bases. The CDR3 is made up of 15 amino acids. Germline values: CDR1 SEHNR, CDR2 FQNEAQ (reference sequence). V trimming: 5 bases; J trimming: 6 bases; junction bases outside the gene matches: 9. CDR3 in amino acids: CASSDPGTGDPEAFF. CDR3 DNA: TGTGCCAGCAGCGACCCCGGGACAGGGGATCCTGAAGCTTTCTTT.

This clonotype was counted between two and nine times. The genes are TRBV19 and TRBJ1-6, with 10 positions matching TRBD1. CDR3 length equals 15 residues. Per germline, CDR1 LNHDA and CDR2 SQIVND (reference sequence). The V segment lost 3 bases and the J segment 8 bases; nucleotides outside the gene matches: 4. CDR3 DNA: TGTGCCAGTAGTATGTCCGGGACAGGGGATTCACCCCTCCACTTT. It translates to CASSMSGTGDSPLHF.

This clonotype showed up many times. The rearrangement links TRBV9 to TRBJ1-3; no reliable D call. The CDR3 contains 15 residues. Germline V gene data show CDR1 as SGDLS and CDR2 as YYNGEE. The germline V and J ends were trimmed by 3 bases and 0 bases, with 10 bases remaining between them. The CDR3 here is CASSAYSVSGNTIYF. The CDR3 DNA follows: TGTGCCAGCAGCGCCTACTCCGTCTCTGGAAACACCATATATTTT.

CDR3 DNA: TGCAGTGCGGAGCAGGCCCTTCGGTACAATGAGCAGTTCTTC. This codes for CSAEQALRYNEQFF. V and J are TRBV20-1 and TRBJ2-1; D ambiguous. The CDR3 has 14 residues. Germline CDR1 DFQATT, CDR2 SNEGSKA (reference sequence). V shed 6 bases and J shed 4 bases, with 16 bases lying between them.

This clonotype is categorized as medium-sized (0.01 to 0.1%). The genes are TRBV28 and TRBJ1-4, with TRBD1 as a possible D gene (6 bases). The CDR3 is made up of 12 amino acids. Germline values: CDR1 MDHEN, CDR2 SYDVKM. V lost 6 bases and J 8 bases, leaving 10 bases between the germline ends. The CDR3 spells CASRLTGEKLFF. The CDR3 nucleotides read TGTGCCAGCAGGCTAACAGGGGAAAAACTGTTTTTT.

This clonotype was seen a handful of times. This chain connects TRBV20-1 to TRBJ1-5; D gene unclear. Germline V gene data show CDR1 as DFQATT and CDR2 as SNEGSKA (reference sequence). The V gene lost 1 base and the J gene lost 2 bases, with 9 bases spanning the gap. CDR3 length equals 14 residues. In DNA form, the CDR3 reads TGCAGTGCTAGAGCGCGGTGGGGCAATCAGCCCCAGCATTTT. As protein: CSARARWGNQPQHF.

This chain links TRBV20-1 with TRBJ1-4; weak D call: TRBD1 (5 bases). CDR1 DFQATT and CDR2 SNEGSKA come from the germline V gene (reference sequence). V shed 5 bases and J shed 5 bases, with 15 bases lying between them. The CDR3 is made up of 14 amino acids. CDR3 residues: CSALRQLTNEKLFF. The CDR3 DNA sequence: TGCAGTGCTCTTAGACAGTTAACGAATGAAAAACTGTTTTTT.

This clonotype was seen at least ten times. The chain couples TRBV18 to TRBJ2-3, with a weak D call TRBD1 (5 bases). Looked up from germline, CDR1 is KGHSH and CDR2 is LQKENI. This CDR3 is built from 16 residues. The V end was cut by 4 bases, the J end by 1 base, with 15 bases between. CDR3 nucleotides: TGTGCCAGCTCACAACGTCAAGGGGTAGGCACAGATACGCAGTATTTT. It codes for CASSQRQGVGTDTQYF.

This chain connects TRBV27 to TRBJ2-1; tentatively, D is TRBD1 (6 bases). CDR1 is MNHEY and CDR2 is SMNVEV in the germline V gene (reference sequence). The CDR3 is made up of 13 amino acids. V was cut by 6 bases and J by 8 bases, with 14 bases left in between. The CDR3 here is CASSYTQGDEQFF. The CDR3 nucleotides are TGTGCCAGCAGCTATACACAGGGTGATGAGCAGTTCTTC.

The genes are TRBV9 and TRBJ2-1; 8 bases align to TRBD2. The germline CDR1 and CDR2 sequences are SGDLS and YYNGEE. The CDR3 covers 18 residues. Unmatched junction bases numbered 14, after V lost 1 base and J lost 5 bases. The CDR3 reads CASSVTGTSGSLDNEQFF. CDR3 DNA sequence: TGTGCCAGCAGCGTAACGGGGACGAGCGGGAGTCTTGACAATGAGCAGTTCTTC. Supplemented by reference TRBV9 and TRBJ2-1, the full variable domain reads DSGVTQTPKHLITATGQRVTLRCSPRSGDLSVYWYQQSLDQGLQFLIQYYNGEERAKGNILERFSAQQFPDLHSELNLSSLELGDSALYFCASSVTGTSGSLDNEQFFGPGTRLTVL.

This clonotype is medium-sized by share. V gene TRBV12-3 or TRBV12-4 combines with J gene TRBJ1-2, with D uncertain. The CDR3 has 14 residues. Trimming removed 7 bases from V and 2 bases from J, with 14 bases in between. The DNA for the CDR3 is TGTGCCAGCAATACTGGGCTGACGAACTATGGCTACACCTTC. Its translation is CASNTGLTNYGYTF.

The CDR3, as DNA: TGTGCCAGCAGTTATCGAGGGACTAGCGGGAGGTTTAGGACCGGGGAGCTGTTTTTT. It codes for CASSYRGTSGRFRTGELFF. The chain has TRBV6-6 and TRBJ2-2, with 15 bases matching TRBD2. The CDR3 length is 19 residues. Germline V gives CDR1 MNHNY, CDR2 SVGAGI (reference sequence). Trimming removed 3 bases from V and 5 bases from J; junction bases left unmatched: 10.

This clonotype is medium-sized in the sample. CDR3 in DNA: TGCAGTGCCGACGGAACCGCGAACGAGCAGTACTTC. Translated: CSADGTANEQYF. The gene calls are TRBV20-1 and TRBJ2-7; no firm D call. Between the trimmed V and J ends, which lost 6 bases and 5 bases, there was a span of 14 bases. Germline V gene lookup returns CDR1 DFQATT and CDR2 SNEGSKA (reference sequence). CDR3 size: 12 residues.

In its sample, this clonotype ranks as medium-sized. The V and J genes are TRBV14 and TRBJ1-1; the D is unclear. The V and J ends lost 5 bases and 6 bases respectively, with 10 bases between them. The germline V gene has CDR1 SGHDN and CDR2 FVKESK. This CDR3 has 12 amino acids. The DNA of the CDR3 is TGTGCCAGCAGCGAGTCTATTGCTGAAGCTTTCTTT. The encoded protein is CASSESIAEAFF. The variable domain in full, completed from reference TRBV14 and TRBJ1-1, reads EAGVTQFPSHSVIEKGQTVTLRCDPISGHDNLYWYRRVMGKEIKFLLHFVKESKQDESGMPNNRFLAERTGGTYSTLKVQPAELEDSGVYFCASSESIAEAFFGQGTRLTVV.

This clonotype is classed as medium-sized. The rearrangement uses TRBV29-1 and TRBJ2-1, with 9 bases identical to TRBD1. The J segment lost 3 bases and the V segment lost 2 bases, leaving 5 bases of the junction unmatched. Germline V gives CDR1 SQVTM, CDR2 ANQGSEA. This CDR3 is 15 amino acids long. The CDR3 bases are TGCAGCGTTGAATTGGGACAGGGACACTACAATGAGCAGTTCTTC. Protein sequence: CSVELGQGHYNEQFF.

In its sample, this clonotype was seen a few times. The chain joins TRBV5-1 to TRBJ2-3; D is possibly TRBD1 (5 bases). This CDR3 spans 12 amino acids. Germline values: CDR1 SGHRS, CDR2 YFSETQ. V was pared by 4 bases and J by 14 bases, with 17 bases between. The CDR3 nucleotides are TGCGCCAGCAGCGTCGACAGCTCCTGGCCGTATTTT. Translating it yields CASSVDSSWPYF.

Relative to its sample, this clonotype is medium-sized. The chain links TRBV12-3 or TRBV12-4 to TRBJ1-1; 7 nucleotides line up with TRBD1. V lost 7 bases, J lost 5 bases, and 4 bases stayed unmatched. The CDR3 has 12 residues. For the CDR3, the DNA is TGTGCCAGCACGACAGGGAGGACTGAAGCTTTCTTT. Protein product: CASTTGRTEAFF.

This clonotype has a count of ten or more. The rearrangement uses TRBV15 and TRBJ2-1; D gene unclear. Trimming left V 6 bases short and J 3 bases short, with 15 bases between. The CDR3 is made up of 15 amino acids. CDR1 is LNHNV, CDR2 YYDKDF, per germline (reference sequence). The CDR3 DNA reads as TGTGCCACCAGTCTGTCTATGCGTTTCTACAATGAGCAGTTCTTC. This gives the protein CATSLSMRFYNEQFF.

By sample share, this clonotype is medium-sized. The chain links TRBV12-3 or TRBV12-4 to TRBJ2-1, with 14 bases aligning to TRBD2. There are 15 residues in the CDR3. The junction had 4 bases not matched to a gene; V was cut back by 5 bases and J by 7 bases. CDR3 sequence reads: CASSPGLAGVNEQFF. DNA for the CDR3: TGTGCCAGCAGTCCGGGACTAGCGGGGGTTAATGAGCAGTTCTTC.

The table lists this clonotype with a few counts. The gene calls are TRBV7-2 and TRBJ1-4, with a weak D call TRBD1 (5 bases). The germline CDR1 and CDR2 sequences are SGHTA and FQGNSA. The CDR3 is made up of 14 amino acids. V lost 4 bases, J lost 8 bases, and 14 bases lay in between. CDR3 in amino acids: CASSYGRAEEKLFF. The CDR3 bases are TGTGCCAGCAGCTACGGCAGGGCGGAAGAAAAACTGTTTTTT.

The chain joins TRBV13 to TRBJ2-1; 13 bases match TRBD2. The CDR3 has 16 amino acids. Germline V gives CDR1 PRHDT, CDR2 FYEKMQ (reference sequence). J was trimmed by 7 bases and V by 5 bases; bases with no gene match: 8. CDR3 amino acids: CASSPIRTSGRNEQFF. The CDR3 nucleotides are TGTGCCAGCAGCCCGATACGGACTAGCGGGAGAAATGAGCAGTTCTTC. The full variable domain, its missing parts supplied by reference TRBV13 and TRBJ2-1, is AAGVIQSPRHLIKEKRETATLKCYPIPRHDTVYWYQQGPGQDPQFLISFYEKMQSDKGSIPDRFSAQQFSDYHSELNMSSLELGDSALYFCASSPIRTSGRNEQFFGPGTRLTVL.

Relative to its sample, this clonotype is medium-sized. CDR3 sequence (DNA): TGTGCCAGCAGCCCTGGAACTAGCGTCGTGAATGAGCAGTTCTTC. Translating it yields CASSPGTSVVNEQFF. The genes are TRBV3-1 and TRBJ2-1, with TRBD2 identical over 7 bases. Germline V CDR1 and CDR2: LGHDT, YNNKEL (reference sequence). This CDR3 comprises 15 residues. V was clipped by 4 bases and J by 7 bases; unmatched bases: 10.

This clonotype was seen a handful of times. This rearrangement joins TRBV7-9 to TRBJ1-2; D gene unclear. Trimming stripped 2 bases from V and 8 bases from J, with 12 bases between. Germline V CDR1 and CDR2: SEHNR, FQNEAQ (reference sequence). The CDR3 length is 13 residues. CDR3 residues: CASSLLQLLGYTF. The CDR3 DNA reads TGTGCCAGCAGCTTACTTCAGCTTCTGGGCTACACCTTC.

By sample share, this clonotype is medium-sized. CDR3 nucleotide sequence: TGCGCCAGCAGCTTGGGGGCAGGGGATTCAGAGACCCAGTACTTC. Translating gives CASSLGAGDSETQYF. The rearrangement links TRBV5-1 to TRBJ2-5; the D gene is possibly TRBD1 (6 bases). CDR1 is SGHRS, CDR2 YFSETQ, per germline. The CDR3 has 15 residues. Trimming removed 0 bases at V and 4 bases at J, with 13 bases between.

This clonotype is medium-sized in the sample. V usage is TRBV24-1 and J usage is TRBJ1-5, with D unclear. The germline CDR1 and CDR2 sequences are KGHDR and SFDVKD. Trimming pared 7 bases from V and 4 bases from J, leaving 10 bases between. The CDR3 is 13 residues long. The CDR3 bases are TGTGCCACCAGCGGCGGTTTTAATCAGCCCCAGCATTTT. As protein: CATSGGFNQPQHF.

The J gene is TRBJ2-7, the V gene TRBV14, with 7 bases fitting TRBD2. The CDR3 runs 15 residues. In germline, CDR1 is SGHDN, CDR2 FVKESK. Unmatched junction bases numbered 13, after V lost 5 bases and J lost 6 bases. The CDR3 DNA sequence: TGTGCCAGCAGCGACCGGCGCGGGAGAGGACGCGAGCAGTACTTC. Amino acids: CASSDRRGRGREQYF.

This clonotype came up a few times. The J gene is TRBJ2-7, the V gene TRBV20-1; the D gene is possibly TRBD1 (6 bases). From germline, CDR1 is DFQATT and CDR2 SNEGSKA (reference sequence). CDR3 length: 13 amino acids. Between the trimmed V and J ends, which lost 5 bases and 7 bases, there was a span of 18 bases. The CDR3 region has the DNA TGCAGTGCTGTTGGGAATCAGGGGCCAGAGCAGTACTTC. Translation gives CSAVGNQGPEQYF.

Turning to this clonotype: The junction departs from the called germline gene at one end, perhaps through a read error. In nucleotides, the CDR3 is TGTCCCAGTAGGAGGGGGCCAACCTACAATGAGCAGTTCTTC. It specifies CPSRRGPTYNEQFF. The V and J genes are TRBV19 and TRBJ2-1, with TRBD1 as a possible D gene (7 bases). The CDR3 sequence is 14 residues long. Germline V gives CDR1 LNHDA, CDR2 SQIVND (reference sequence).

This clonotype has ten or more counts. The chain is built from TRBV29-1 and TRBJ2-2; 8 positions match TRBD1. This CDR3 spans 12 amino acids. The trim removed 8 bases at V and 7 bases at J, leaving 6 bases unmatched. Germline CDR1 SQVTM, CDR2 ANQGSEA. CDR3 region: CSTGQGSGELFF. The CDR3 nucleotides are TGCAGCACAGGACAGGGCAGCGGGGAGCTGTTTTTT.